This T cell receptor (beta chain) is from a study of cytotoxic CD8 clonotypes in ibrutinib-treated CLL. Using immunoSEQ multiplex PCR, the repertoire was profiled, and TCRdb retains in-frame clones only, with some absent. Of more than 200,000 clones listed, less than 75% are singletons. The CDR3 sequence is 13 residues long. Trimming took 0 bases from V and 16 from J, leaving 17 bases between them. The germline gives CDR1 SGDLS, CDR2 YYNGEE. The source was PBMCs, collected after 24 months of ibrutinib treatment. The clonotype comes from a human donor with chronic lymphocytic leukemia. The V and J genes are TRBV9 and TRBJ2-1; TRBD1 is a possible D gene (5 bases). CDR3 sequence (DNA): TGTGCCAGCAGCGTAGGAGTGGGGCAGGTGATCTTCTTC. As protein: CASSVGVGQVIFF.